The 22 T cell receptor beta chains in this list originate from one sample, sequenced in a study of graft-versus-host responses after intestinal transplantation. Profiling relied on immunoSEQ multiplex PCR, and the TCRdb table lists in-frame clones only, not all of them. In the table there are around 130,000 clones, 85% to 95% of which are singletons. For these TCRs, the target antigens are not known. The material was unstimulated CD4+ T cells sorted from spleen or lymph node cells, obtained before intestinal transplant. The receptors come from a human donor who received an intestinal transplant.

The V gene is TRBV4-1, the J gene TRBJ2-2; 8 positions agree with TRBD1. Losses at the gene ends were 2 bases for V and 5 bases for J; bases not matched to a gene: 7. The CDR3 contains 16 residues. The V gene's germline CDR1 is MGHRA and CDR2 YSYEKL. The CDR3 sequence is CASSQPPGQVTGELFF. The CDR3, as DNA: TGCGCCAGCAGCCAACCCCCGGGACAGGTGACCGGGGAGCTGTTTTTT.

V usage is TRBV19 and J usage is TRBJ2-6; TRBD1 matches 8 bases. Germline values: CDR1 LNHDA, CDR2 SQIVND (reference sequence). J lost 2 bases, V lost 6 bases, and 12 bases had no gene match. This CDR3 spans 18 amino acids. Here the CDR3 reads CASRNRGRGGPGANVLTF. CDR3 bases: TGTGCCAGTAGAAACAGGGGGAGAGGGGGGCCTGGGGCCAACGTCCTGACTTTC.

This rearrangement joins TRBV19 to TRBJ1-1, with D unclear. The V end lost 4 bases, the J end lost 5 bases, and 11 bases lay between the germline ends. The CDR3 runs to 13 residues. CDR1 is LNHDA and CDR2 is SQIVND in the germline V gene (reference sequence). The CDR3 DNA is TGTGCCAGTAGTAACTACCCCACTACTGAAGCTTTCTTT. Amino acids: CASSNYPTTEAFF.

V gene TRBV10-3 combines with J gene TRBJ2-3; perhaps TRBD2 as D (6 bases). CDR3 length equals 13 residues. Germline-derived CDR1 and CDR2 are ENHRY and SYGVKD. V lost 10 bases and J lost 0, with 11 bases in between. The CDR3 region has the DNA TGTGCCACTTCGGGGGAGAGCACAGATACGCAGTATTTT. As protein: CATSGESTDTQYF.

The chain joins TRBV4-1 to TRBJ1-5; D call uncertain. CDR1 is MGHRA, CDR2 YSYEKL, per germline. This CDR3 is 14 amino acids long. Trimming shortened V by 0 bases and J by 2 bases, and 5 bases separated the two germline ends. The CDR3: CASSQEEGNQPQHF. The CDR3 nucleotides are TGCGCCAGCAGCCAAGAGGAGGGCAATCAGCCCCAGCATTTT.

This clone was picked up a small number of times. The CDR3 sequence: CASSSFGGSYNEQFF. In nucleotides, the CDR3 is TGTGCCAGTTCAAGTTTTGGGGGCTCCTACAATGAGCAGTTCTTC. The V gene is TRBV2, the J gene TRBJ2-1; D may match TRBD1 or TRBD2 (5 bases each). The CDR3 length is 15 residues. V was pared by 9 bases and J by 0 bases, with 15 bases between. Germline V gene data show CDR1 as SNHLY and CDR2 as FYNNEI.

The chain joins TRBV19 to TRBJ1-3; no definite D call. The CDR3 is 15 residues long. V shed 7 bases and J shed 0 bases, with 13 bases lying between them. The germline CDR1 and CDR2 sequences are LNHDA and SQIVND (reference sequence). The CDR3 DNA reads TGTGCCAGTACAGACTACCGCAGCTCTGGAAACACCATATATTTT. It translates to CASTDYRSSGNTIYF.

The chain couples TRBV6-1 to TRBJ1-1; possible D gene TRBD1, 5 bases. Trimming left V 4 bases short and J 2 bases short, with 11 bases between. Germline V CDR1 and CDR2: MNHNS, SASEGT. CDR3 size: 14 residues. As DNA, the CDR3 is TGTGCCAGCAGTGTGGGGGATCTCAACACTGAAGCTTTCTTT. Its translation: CASSVGDLNTEAFF.

This clone has just one count. The rearrangement uses TRBV4-1 and TRBJ2-1, with D perhaps assigned TRBD1 or TRBD2 (5 bases each). CDR1 is MGHRA and CDR2 is YSYEKL in the germline V gene. The V gene lost 0 bases and the J gene lost 6 bases, with 15 bases spanning the gap. This CDR3 comprises 16 residues. The CDR3 here is CASSQDLGVSGNEQFF. CDR3 DNA: TGCGCCAGCAGCCAAGATCTGGGGGTCAGTGGCAATGAGCAGTTCTTC.

The V gene is TRBV29-1, the J gene TRBJ2-5, with D maybe TRBD2 (7 bases). Germline V gene lookup returns CDR1 SQVTM and CDR2 ANQGSEA. The length of the CDR3 is 15 residues. CDR3 nucleotide sequence: TGCAGTTCCCTATCGTGGCGGGGGCCGGGAGAGACCCAGTACTTC. Amino acid sequence: CSSLSWRGPGETQYF. The complete variable domain, with remaining parts taken from reference TRBV29-1 and TRBJ2-5, reads SAVISQKPSRDICQRGTSLTIQCQVDSQVTMMFWYRQQPGQSLTLIATANQGSEATYESGFVIDKFPISRPNLTFSTLTVSNMSPEDSSIYLCSSLSWRGPGETQYFGPGTRLLVL.

CDR3: CASSPEGQGGVYGYTF. The CDR3 DNA reads TGTGCCAGCAGCCCGGAGGGACAGGGGGGGGTCTATGGCTACACCTTC. This chain connects TRBV7-8 to TRBJ1-2; TRBD1 agrees at 11 bases. The junction had 9 bases not matched to a gene; V was cut back by 5 bases and J by 4 bases. CDR1 and CDR2 from the germline V gene are SGHVS and FQNEAQ. The CDR3 length is 16 residues.

The V call is TRBV30, the J call TRBJ2-7; D uncertain. This CDR3 is built from 12 residues. The V gene's germline CDR1 is GTSNPN and CDR2 SVGIG (reference sequence). Trimming took 3 bases from V and 2 from J, leaving 8 bases between them. DNA for the CDR3: TGTGCCTGGAGCCTGTCCACCTACGAGCAGTACTTC. As protein: CAWSLSTYEQYF.

This chain joins TRBV5-1 and TRBJ2-2; 8 nucleotides agree with TRBD1. The trim removed 0 bases at V and 1 base at J, leaving 2 bases unmatched. CDR3 size: 16 residues. CDR1 is SGHRS, CDR2 YFSETQ, per germline. CDR3 protein: CASSLVTGGNTGELFF. For the CDR3, the DNA is TGCGCCAGCAGCTTGGTAACAGGGGGGAACACCGGGGAGCTGTTTTTT.

The count of this clone is one. This rearrangement joins TRBV2 to TRBJ1-1; no reliable D call. Germline CDR1 SNHLY, CDR2 FYNNEI. The V and J ends lost 1 base and 5 bases respectively, with 5 bases between them. There are 12 residues in the CDR3. CDR3 in amino acids: CASSEGVTEAFF. The CDR3 coding sequence is TGTGCCAGCAGTGAAGGTGTGACTGAAGCTTTCTTT.

V gene TRBV10-3 combines with J gene TRBJ1-5; D is unclear. The V end was cut by 0 bases, the J end by 7 bases, with 13 bases between. The length of the CDR3 is 15 residues. Germline-derived CDR1 and CDR2 are ENHRY and SYGVKD. As DNA, the CDR3 is TGTGCCATCAGTGAGTCGACGCGGGAGCGGCAGCCCCAGCATTTT. It yields the protein CAISESTRERQPQHF.

The chain carries TRBV5-1 and TRBJ1-2, with TRBD1 identical over 7 bases. The J segment lost 4 bases and the V segment lost 4 bases, leaving 10 bases of the junction unmatched. Germline CDR1 and CDR2: SGHRS and YFSETQ. CDR3 length equals 15 residues. The CDR3 coding sequence is TGCGCCAGCAGCATTGAGGGACAGAGTTTCTATGGCTACACCTTC. Protein: CASSIEGQSFYGYTF. The entire variable domain, with the rest obtained from reference TRBV5-1 and TRBJ1-2, is as follows: KAGVTQTPRYLIKTRGQQVTLSCSPISGHRSVSWYQQTPGQGLQFLFEYFSETQRNKGNFPGRFSGRQFSNSRSEMNVSTLELGDSALYLCASSIEGQSFYGYTFGSGTRLTVV.

V gene TRBV15 combines with J gene TRBJ1-1; unclear D gene. The CDR3 covers 13 residues. The V and J ends lost 2 bases and 1 base respectively, with 5 bases between them. Germline CDR1 and CDR2: LNHNV and YYDKDF (reference sequence). CDR3 amino acids: CATSRSENTEAFF. The CDR3 region has the DNA TGTGCCACCAGCAGATCAGAGAACACTGAAGCTTTCTTT.

The chain carries TRBV5-1 and TRBJ1-2, with no clear D. V dropped 2 bases and J dropped 6 bases, with 8 bases sitting between them. Germline V lookup: CDR1 SGHRS, CDR2 YFSETQ. The CDR3 consists of 12 residues. Here the CDR3 reads CASSFSEHGYTF. In DNA form, the CDR3 reads TGCGCCAGCAGCTTCTCGGAGCATGGCTACACCTTC.

This clone was observed once. The chain joins TRBV4-1 to TRBJ2-5; TRBD2 is a possible D gene (6 bases). This CDR3 has 15 amino acids. Germline CDR1 and CDR2: MGHRA and YSYEKL. The germline V and J ends were trimmed by 1 base and 3 bases, with 12 bases remaining between them. The CDR3 DNA reads TGCGCCAGCAGCCAAGGGCGGGGTTTGGAAGAGACCCAGTACTTC. This codes for CASSQGRGLEETQYF.

This clone occurred once. The V call is TRBV9, the J call TRBJ2-3; D might be TRBD1 or TRBD2, each matching 5 bases. Germline CDR1 reads SGDLS; CDR2 reads YYNGEE. V dropped 4 bases and J dropped 5 bases, with 14 bases sitting between them. The CDR3 totals 14 residues. CDR3 loop: CASSTRDLRDTQYF. CDR3 in DNA: TGTGCCAGCAGCACCCGGGACCTCAGAGATACGCAGTATTTT.

This chain connects TRBV5-1 to TRBJ2-7; 9 nucleotides align to TRBD1. This CDR3 has 14 residues. V shed 4 bases and J 3 bases; nucleotides not matched to a gene: 5. CDR1 and CDR2 from the germline V gene are SGHRS and YFSETQ. CDR3 bases: TGCGCCAGCAGCACGGGGACAGGGAACTACGAGCAGTACTTC. Translating gives CASSTGTGNYEQYF.

This clone was counted once. This chain uses TRBV25-1 with TRBJ1-5; unclear D gene. The V and J ends lost 3 bases and 0 bases respectively, with 3 bases between them. The CDR3 runs to 13 residues. Germline-derived CDR1 and CDR2 are MGHDK and SYGVNS. The CDR3 here is CASSDDSNQPQHF. The CDR3 bases are TGTGCCAGCAGTGACGATAGCAATCAGCCCCAGCATTTT. Full variable domain (rest looked up from reference TRBV25-1 and TRBJ1-5): EADIYQTPRYLVIGTGKKITLECSQTMGHDKMYWYQQDPGMELHLIHYSYGVNSTEKGDLSSESTVSRIRTEHFPLTLESARPSHTSQYLCASSDDSNQPQHFGDGTRLSIL.